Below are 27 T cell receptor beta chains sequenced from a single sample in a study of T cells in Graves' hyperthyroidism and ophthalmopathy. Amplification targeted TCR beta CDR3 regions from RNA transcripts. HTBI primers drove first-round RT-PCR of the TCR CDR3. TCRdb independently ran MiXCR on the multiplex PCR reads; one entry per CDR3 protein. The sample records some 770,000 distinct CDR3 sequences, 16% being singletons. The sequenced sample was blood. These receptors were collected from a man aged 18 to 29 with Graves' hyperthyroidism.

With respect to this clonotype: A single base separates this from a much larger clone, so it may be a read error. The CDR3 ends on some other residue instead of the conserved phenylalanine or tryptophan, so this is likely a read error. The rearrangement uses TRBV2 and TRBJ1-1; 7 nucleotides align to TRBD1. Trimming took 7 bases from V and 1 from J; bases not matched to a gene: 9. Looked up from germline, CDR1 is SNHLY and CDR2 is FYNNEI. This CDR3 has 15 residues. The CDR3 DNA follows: TGTGCCAGCACCGAGGCCGGGACAGAGAACACTGAAGCTTTCTCT. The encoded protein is CASTEAGTENTEAFS.

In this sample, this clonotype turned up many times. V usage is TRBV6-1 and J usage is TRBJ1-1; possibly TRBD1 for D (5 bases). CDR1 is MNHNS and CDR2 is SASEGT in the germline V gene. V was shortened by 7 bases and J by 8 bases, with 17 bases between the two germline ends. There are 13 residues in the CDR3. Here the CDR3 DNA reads TGTGCCAGCACCTTACGGCAGGGCCCGGAAGCTTTCTTT. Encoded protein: CASTLRQGPEAFF.

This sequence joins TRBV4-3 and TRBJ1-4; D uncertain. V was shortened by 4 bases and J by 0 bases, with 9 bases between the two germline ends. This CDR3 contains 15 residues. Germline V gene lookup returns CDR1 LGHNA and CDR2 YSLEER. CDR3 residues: CASSPQEATNEKLFF. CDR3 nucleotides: TGCGCCAGCAGCCCACAAGAGGCAACTAATGAAAAACTGTTTTTT.

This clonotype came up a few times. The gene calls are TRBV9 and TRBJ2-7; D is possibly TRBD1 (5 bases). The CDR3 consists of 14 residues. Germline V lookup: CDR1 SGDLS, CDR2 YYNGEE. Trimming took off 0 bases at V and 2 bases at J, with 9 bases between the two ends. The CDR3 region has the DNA TGTGCCAGCAGCGTAGGATGGGGCACCTACGAGCAGTACTTC. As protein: CASSVGWGTYEQYF.

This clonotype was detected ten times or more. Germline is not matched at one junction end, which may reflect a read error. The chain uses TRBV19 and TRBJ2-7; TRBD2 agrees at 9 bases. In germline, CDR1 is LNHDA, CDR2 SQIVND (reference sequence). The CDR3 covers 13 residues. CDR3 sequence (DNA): TGTGCCAGCAGTAGGCGGGAGGGTTACGAGCAGTACTTC. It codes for CASSRREGYEQYF.

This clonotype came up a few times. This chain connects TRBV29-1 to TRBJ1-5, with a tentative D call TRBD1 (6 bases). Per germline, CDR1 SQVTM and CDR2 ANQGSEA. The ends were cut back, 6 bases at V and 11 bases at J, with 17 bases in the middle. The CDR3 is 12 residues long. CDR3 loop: CSVLDRRLTQHF. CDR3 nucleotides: TGCAGCGTCTTGGACAGACGTCTGACCCAGCATTTT.

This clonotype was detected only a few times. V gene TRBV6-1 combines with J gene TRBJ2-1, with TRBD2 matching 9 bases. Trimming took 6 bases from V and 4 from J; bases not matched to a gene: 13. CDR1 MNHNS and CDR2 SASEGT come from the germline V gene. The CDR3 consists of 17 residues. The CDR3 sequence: CASSHRPSGTNYNEQFF. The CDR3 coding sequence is TGTGCCAGCAGCCACAGGCCTAGCGGGACCAATTACAATGAGCAGTTCTTC.

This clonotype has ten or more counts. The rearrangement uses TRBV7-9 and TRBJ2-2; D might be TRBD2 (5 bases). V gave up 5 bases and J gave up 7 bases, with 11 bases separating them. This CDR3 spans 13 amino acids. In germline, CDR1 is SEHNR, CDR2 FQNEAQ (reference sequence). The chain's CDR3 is CASSQAAGGELFF. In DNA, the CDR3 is TGTGCCAGCAGCCAGGCGGCGGGCGGGGAGCTGTTTTTT.

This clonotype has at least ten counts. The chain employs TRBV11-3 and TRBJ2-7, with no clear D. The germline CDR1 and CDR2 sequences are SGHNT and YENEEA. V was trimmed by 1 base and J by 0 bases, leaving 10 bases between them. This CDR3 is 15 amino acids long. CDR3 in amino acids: CASSLGHESSYEQYF. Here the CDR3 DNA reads TGTGCCAGCAGCTTAGGACACGAGAGCTCCTACGAGCAGTACTTC.

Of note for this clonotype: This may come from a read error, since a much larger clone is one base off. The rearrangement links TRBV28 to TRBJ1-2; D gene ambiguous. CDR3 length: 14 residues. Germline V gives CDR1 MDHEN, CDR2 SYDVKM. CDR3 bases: TGTGCCAGCGGTTTGACCGGATCCCCCTATGGCTACACCTTC. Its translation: CASGLTGSPYGYTF.

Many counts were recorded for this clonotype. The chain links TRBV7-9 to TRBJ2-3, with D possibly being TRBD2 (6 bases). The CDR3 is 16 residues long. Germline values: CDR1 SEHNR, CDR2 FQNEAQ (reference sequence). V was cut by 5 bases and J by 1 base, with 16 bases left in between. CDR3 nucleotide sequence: TGTGCCAGCAGCCAGCGACTAGAACTCCGCACAGATACGCAGTATTTT. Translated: CASSQRLELRTDTQYF.

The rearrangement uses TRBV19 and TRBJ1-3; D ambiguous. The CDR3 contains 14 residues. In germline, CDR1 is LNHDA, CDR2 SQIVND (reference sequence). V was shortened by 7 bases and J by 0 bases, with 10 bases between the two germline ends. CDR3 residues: CASMPAGSGNTIYF. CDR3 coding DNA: TGTGCCAGTATGCCGGCGGGCTCTGGAAACACCATATATTTT.

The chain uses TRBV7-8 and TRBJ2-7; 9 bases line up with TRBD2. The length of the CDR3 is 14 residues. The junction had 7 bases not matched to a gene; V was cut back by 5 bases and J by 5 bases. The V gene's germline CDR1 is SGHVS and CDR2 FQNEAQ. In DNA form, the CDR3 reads TGTGCCAGCAGCATGCCGGGACTAGCAGACGAGCAGTACTTC. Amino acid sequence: CASSMPGLADEQYF.

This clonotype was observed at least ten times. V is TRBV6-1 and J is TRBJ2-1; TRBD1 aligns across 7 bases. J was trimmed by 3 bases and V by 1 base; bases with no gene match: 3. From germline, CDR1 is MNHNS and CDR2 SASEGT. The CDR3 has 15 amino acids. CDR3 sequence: CASSEVQGLYNEQFF. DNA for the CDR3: TGTGCCAGCAGTGAAGTACAGGGGCTCTACAATGAGCAGTTCTTC.

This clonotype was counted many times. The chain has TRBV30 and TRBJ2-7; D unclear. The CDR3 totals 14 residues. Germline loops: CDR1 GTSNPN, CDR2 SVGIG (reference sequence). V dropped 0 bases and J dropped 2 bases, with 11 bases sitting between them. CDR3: CAWSVGGVTYEQYF. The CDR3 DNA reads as TGTGCCTGGAGTGTAGGCGGCGTTACCTACGAGCAGTACTTC. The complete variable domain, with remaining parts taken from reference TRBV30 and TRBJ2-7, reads SQTIHQWPATLVQPVGSPLSLECTVEGTSNPNLYWYRQAAGRGLQLLFYSVGIGQISSEVPQNLSASRPQDRQFILSSKKLLLSDSGFYLCAWSVGGVTYEQYFGPGTRLTVT.

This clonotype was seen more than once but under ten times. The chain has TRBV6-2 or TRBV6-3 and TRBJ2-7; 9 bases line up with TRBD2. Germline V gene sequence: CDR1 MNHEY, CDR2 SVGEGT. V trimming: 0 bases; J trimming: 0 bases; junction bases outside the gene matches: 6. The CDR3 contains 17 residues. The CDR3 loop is CASSYSGQREDSYEQYF. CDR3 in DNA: TGTGCCAGCAGTTACTCGGGACAGCGGGAGGACTCCTACGAGCAGTACTTC.

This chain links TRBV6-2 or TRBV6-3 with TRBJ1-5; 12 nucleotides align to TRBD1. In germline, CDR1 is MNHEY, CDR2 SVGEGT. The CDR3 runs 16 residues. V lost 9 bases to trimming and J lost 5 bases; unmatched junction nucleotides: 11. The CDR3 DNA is TGTGCCAGTACGTCCCTGGGACAGGGGGCTCATCAGCCCCAGCATTTT. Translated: CASTSLGQGAHQPQHF.

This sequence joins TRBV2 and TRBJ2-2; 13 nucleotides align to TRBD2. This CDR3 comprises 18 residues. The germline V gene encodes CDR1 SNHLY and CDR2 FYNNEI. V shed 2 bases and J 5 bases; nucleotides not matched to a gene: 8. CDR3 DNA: TGTGCCAGCAGTGAACTTTCGGGACTAGCGGGAAGGACCGGGGAGCTGTTTTTT. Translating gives CASSELSGLAGRTGELFF.

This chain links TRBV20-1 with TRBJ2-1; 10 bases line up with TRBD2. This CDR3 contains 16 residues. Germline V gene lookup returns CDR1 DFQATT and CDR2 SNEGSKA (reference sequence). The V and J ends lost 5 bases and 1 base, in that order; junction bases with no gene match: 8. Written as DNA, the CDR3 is TGCAGTGCTGTGCTAGCGGGAGCAGCATCCTACAATGAGCAGTTCTTC. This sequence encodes CSAVLAGAASYNEQFF.

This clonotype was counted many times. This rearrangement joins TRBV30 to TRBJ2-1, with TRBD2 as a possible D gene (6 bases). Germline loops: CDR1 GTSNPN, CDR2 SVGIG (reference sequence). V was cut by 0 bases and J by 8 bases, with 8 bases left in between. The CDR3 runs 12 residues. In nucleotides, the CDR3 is TGTGCCTGGAGTGTAAGGAGGGATGAGCAGTTCTTC. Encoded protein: CAWSVRRDEQFF.

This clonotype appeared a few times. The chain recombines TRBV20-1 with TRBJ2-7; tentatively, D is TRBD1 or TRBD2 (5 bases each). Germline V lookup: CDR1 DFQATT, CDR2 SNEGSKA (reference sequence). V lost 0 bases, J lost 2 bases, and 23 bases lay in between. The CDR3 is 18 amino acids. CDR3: CSARDPAPKGVRAYEQYF. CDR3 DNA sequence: TGCAGTGCTAGAGATCCGGCTCCAAAAGGGGTGCGGGCCTACGAGCAGTACTTC.

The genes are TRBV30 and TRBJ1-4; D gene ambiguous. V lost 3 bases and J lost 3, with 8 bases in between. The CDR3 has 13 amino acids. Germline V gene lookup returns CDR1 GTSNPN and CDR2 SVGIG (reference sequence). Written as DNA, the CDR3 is TGTGCCTGGAGGCGGGGATCTAATGAAAAACTGTTTTTT. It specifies CAWRRGSNEKLFF.

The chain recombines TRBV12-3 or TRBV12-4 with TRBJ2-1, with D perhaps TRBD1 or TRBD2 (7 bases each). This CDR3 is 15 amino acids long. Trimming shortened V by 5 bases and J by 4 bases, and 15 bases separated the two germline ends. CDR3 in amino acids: CASSGGGQPYNEQFF. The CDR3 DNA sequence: TGTGCCAGCAGTGGGGGGGGACAGCCTTACAATGAGCAGTTCTTC.

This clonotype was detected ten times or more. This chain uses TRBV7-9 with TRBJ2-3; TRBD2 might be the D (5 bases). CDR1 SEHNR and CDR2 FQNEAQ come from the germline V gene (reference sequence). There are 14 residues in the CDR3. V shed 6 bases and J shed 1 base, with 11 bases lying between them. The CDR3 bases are TGTGCCAGCAGACCAGGACTCGGCACAGATACGCAGTATTTT. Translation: CASRPGLGTDTQYF. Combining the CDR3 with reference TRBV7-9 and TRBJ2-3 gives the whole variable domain DTGVSQNPRHKITKRGQNVTFRCDPISEHNRLYWYRQTLGQGPEFLTYFQNEAQLEKSRLLSDRFSAERPKGSFSTLEIQRTEQGDSAMYLCASRPGLGTDTQYFGPGTRLTVL.

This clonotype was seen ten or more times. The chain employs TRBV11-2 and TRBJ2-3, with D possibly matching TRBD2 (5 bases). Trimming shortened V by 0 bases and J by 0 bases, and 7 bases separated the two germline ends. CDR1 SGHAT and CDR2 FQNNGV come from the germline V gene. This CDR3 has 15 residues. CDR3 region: CASSLEEASTDTQYF. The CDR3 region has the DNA TGTGCCAGCAGCTTAGAGGAGGCTAGCACAGATACGCAGTATTTT. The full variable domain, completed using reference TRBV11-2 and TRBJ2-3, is EAGVAQSPRYKIIEKRQSVAFWCNPISGHATLYWYQQILGQGPKLLIQFQNNGVVDDSQLPKDRFSAERLKGVDSTLKIQPAKLEDSAVYLCASSLEEASTDTQYFGPGTRLTVL.

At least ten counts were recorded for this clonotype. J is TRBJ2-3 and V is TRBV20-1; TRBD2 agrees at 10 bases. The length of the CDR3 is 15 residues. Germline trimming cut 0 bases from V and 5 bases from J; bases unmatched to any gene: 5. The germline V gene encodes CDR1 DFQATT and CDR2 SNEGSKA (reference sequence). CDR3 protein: CSARDPAGGVDTQYF. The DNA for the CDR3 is TGCAGTGCTAGAGACCCAGCGGGAGGGGTAGATACGCAGTATTTT.

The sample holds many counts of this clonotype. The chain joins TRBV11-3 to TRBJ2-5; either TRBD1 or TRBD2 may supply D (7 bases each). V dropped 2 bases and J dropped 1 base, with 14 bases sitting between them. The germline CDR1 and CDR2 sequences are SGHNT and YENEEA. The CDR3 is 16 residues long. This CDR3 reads CASSLSGTVSQETQYF. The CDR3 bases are TGTGCCAGCAGCTTAAGCGGGACAGTCTCCCAAGAGACCCAGTACTTC.